This T cell receptor (beta chain) was captured by sequencing in a study of T cells in Graves' hyperthyroidism and ophthalmopathy. Study-wide results and caveats: In validation, the model predicted ophthalmopathy. These predictions came a median approximately 5.9 months before onset.

Hyperthyroidism, newly diagnosed and lasting under 2 months, affected patients aged 18 to 65. This clonotype was detected ten times or more. The antigen remains unidentified. The CDR3 consists of 17 residues. Germline CDR1 MNHEY, CDR2 SVGEGT. With 2 bases clipped from V and 0 bases from J, the junction kept 5 bases outside the gene matches. RNA transcripts provided the source from which TCR beta CDR3 regions were amplified. Using the HTBI primer set, a first-round RT-PCR was run on the TCR CDR3. TCRdb independently ran MiXCR on the multiplex PCR reads; one entry per CDR3 protein. Among 350,000 or so distinct CDR3 sequences listed, about 20% were seen once.

This sequence joins TRBV6-2 or TRBV6-3 and TRBJ2-2; TRBD2 aligns across 8 bases. The TCR sequence derives from a woman between 50 and 59 years old with Graves' hyperthyroidism. Material: blood. The DNA for the CDR3 is TGTGCCAGCAGTTACCCTACTAGCGGCGCGAACACCGGGGAGCTGTTTTTT. Translating it yields CASSYPTSGANTGELFF.